A single TCR beta chain is shown here with its context. The data were produced by immunoSEQ multiplex PCR, yet TCRdb's version contains in-frame clones alone and is incomplete. The table has about 25,000 clones, roughly 80% seen once; the top ten hold around 23%. This sample stems from a study of sequential checkpoint blockade in melanoma. Whole-study context: Each arm's sequence ended with maintenance nivolumab.

Regarding treatment: randomized to nivolumab then ipilimumab (arm A) or the reverse (arm B). Sequenced material: CD8+ T cells sorted from blood (inferred from file names), taken from a patient given nivolumab and ipilimumab in sequence. This receptor was obtained from a human donor with melanoma.

The CDR3 DNA is TGCGCCAGCAGCCCTAGCGGGAGAACAGATACGCAGTATTTT. Protein: CASSPSGRTDTQYF. This rearrangement joins TRBV5-1 to TRBJ2-3; 10 bases map to TRBD2. V lost 4 bases, J lost 3 bases, and 2 bases stayed unmatched. The germline gives CDR1 SGHRS, CDR2 YFSETQ. The CDR3 runs to 14 residues.